This T cell receptor (beta chain) was found in a study of T cells in Graves' hyperthyroidism and ophthalmopathy. As for the study in general: Peripheral blood was drawn at first diagnosis, prior to all treatment. Study findings and constraints: Most clonotypes expanded in thyroid above 0.001 were likewise present in blood. Before onset, ophthalmopathy was predicted by the model a median around 6.2 months earlier.

Subjects with ophthalmopathy showed a Clinical Activity Score no lower than 3, a NOSPECS grade no lower than 4, and a duration shorter than 3 months. This clonotype was recorded at least ten times. The antigen is unknown. The CDR3 has 14 amino acids. CDR1 and CDR2 (germline): SGHTA, FQGNSA. The ends were cut back, 4 bases at V and 5 bases at J, with 14 bases in the middle. The CDR3 regions of TCR beta were amplified from RNA transcripts. Carried out on the TCR CDR3, a first-round RT-PCR used the HTBI primer set. TCRdb analysed the multiplex PCR reads with MiXCR anew, one entry per CDR3 protein. The sample lists hundreds of thousands of distinct CDR3 sequences; roughly 14% were seen once.

V is TRBV7-2 and J is TRBJ1-1, with D possibly matching TRBD1 (5 bases). This sequence was found in a woman aged 35 to 49 with Graves' ophthalmopathy. The sequencing input was blood. The CDR3 spells CASSSLGGRTEAFF. DNA of the CDR3: TGTGCCAGCAGCTCCCTCGGGGGTAGAACTGAAGCTTTCTTT.